This TCR beta chain was captured in a study of T cells in Graves' hyperthyroidism and ophthalmopathy. In its sample, this clonotype was seen a few times. Germline V gene data show CDR1 as GTSNPN and CDR2 as SVGIG (reference sequence). After removal of 3 bases from V and 7 bases from J, the junction contained 10 bases not matched to a gene. The CDR3 totals 14 residues. TCR beta CDR3 regions were amplified from RNA transcripts. Primed by the HTBI set, a first-round RT-PCR was run on the TCR CDR3. One entry per CDR3 protein, called by TCRdb with MiXCR from the multiplex PCR reads. The profile shows more than 450,000 distinct CDR3 sequences, just under 20% of them singletons.

The genes are TRBV30 and TRBJ2-5; 8 bases agree with TRBD1. The sequenced sample consisted of blood. The TCR originated in a man in his forties with Graves' ophthalmopathy. The CDR3 loop is CAWSLGQGGGTQYF. CDR3 coding DNA: TGTGCCTGGAGCCTCGGACAGGGAGGAGGGACCCAGTACTTC.